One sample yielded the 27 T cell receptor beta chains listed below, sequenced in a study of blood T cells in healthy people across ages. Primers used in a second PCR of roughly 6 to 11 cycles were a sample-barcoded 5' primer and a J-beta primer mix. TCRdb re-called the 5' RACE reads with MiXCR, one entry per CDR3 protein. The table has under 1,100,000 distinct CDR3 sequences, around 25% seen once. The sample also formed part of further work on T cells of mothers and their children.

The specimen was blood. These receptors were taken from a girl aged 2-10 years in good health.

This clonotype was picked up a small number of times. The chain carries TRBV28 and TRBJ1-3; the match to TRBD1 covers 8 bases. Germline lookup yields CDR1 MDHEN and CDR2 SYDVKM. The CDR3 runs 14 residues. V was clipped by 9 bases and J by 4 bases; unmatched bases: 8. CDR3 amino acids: CASSTGGTGNTIYF. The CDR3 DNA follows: TGTGCCAGTAGCACAGGGGGAACCGGAAACACCATATATTTT.

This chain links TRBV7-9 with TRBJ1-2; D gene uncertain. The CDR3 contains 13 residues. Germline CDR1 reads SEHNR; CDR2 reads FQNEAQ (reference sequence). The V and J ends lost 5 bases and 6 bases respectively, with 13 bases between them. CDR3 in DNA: TGTGCCAGCAGCCAAAGCGGGTCAAATGGCTACACCTTC. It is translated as CASSQSGSNGYTF.

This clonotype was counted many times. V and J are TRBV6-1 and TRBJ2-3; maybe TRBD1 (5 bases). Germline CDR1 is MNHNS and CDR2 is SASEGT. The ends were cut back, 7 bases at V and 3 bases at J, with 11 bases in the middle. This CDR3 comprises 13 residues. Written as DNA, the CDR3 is TGTGCCAGCACAGGGTTTAGAACAGATACGCAGTATTTT. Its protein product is CASTGFRTDTQYF.

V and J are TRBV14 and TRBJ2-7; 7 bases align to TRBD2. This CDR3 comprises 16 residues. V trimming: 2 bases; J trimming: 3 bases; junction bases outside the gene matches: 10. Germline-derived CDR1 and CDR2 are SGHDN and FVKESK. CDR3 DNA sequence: TGTGCCAGCAGCCAACTATCGGAAGCGGGGAACTACGAGCAGTACTTC. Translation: CASSQLSEAGNYEQYF.

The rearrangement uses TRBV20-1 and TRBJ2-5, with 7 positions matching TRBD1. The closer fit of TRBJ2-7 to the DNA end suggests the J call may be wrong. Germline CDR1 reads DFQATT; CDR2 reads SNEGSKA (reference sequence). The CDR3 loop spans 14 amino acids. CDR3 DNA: TGCAGTGCTAGACCAGGGGGATCGGGGTACGAGCAGTACTTC. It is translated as CSARPGGSGYEQYF.

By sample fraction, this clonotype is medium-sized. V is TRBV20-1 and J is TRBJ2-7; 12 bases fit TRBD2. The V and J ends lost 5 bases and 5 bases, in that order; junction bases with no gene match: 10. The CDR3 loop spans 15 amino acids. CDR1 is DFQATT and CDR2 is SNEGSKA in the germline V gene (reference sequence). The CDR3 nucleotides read TGCAGTGCTCCCTACGGACTAGCGGGGTCCGACGAGCAGTACTTC. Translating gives CSAPYGLAGSDEQYF.

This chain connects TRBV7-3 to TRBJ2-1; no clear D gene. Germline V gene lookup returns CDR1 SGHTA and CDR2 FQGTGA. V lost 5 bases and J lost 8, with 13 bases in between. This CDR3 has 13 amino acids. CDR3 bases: TGTGCCAGCAGCGCCCCTCACAGTGATGAGCAGTTCTTC. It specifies CASSAPHSDEQFF.

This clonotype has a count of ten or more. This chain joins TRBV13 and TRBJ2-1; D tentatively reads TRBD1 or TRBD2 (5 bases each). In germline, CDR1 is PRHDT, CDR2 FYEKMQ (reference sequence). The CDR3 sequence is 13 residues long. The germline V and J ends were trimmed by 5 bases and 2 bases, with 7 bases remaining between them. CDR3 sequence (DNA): TGTGCCAGCAGCCAGGGACCCTACAATGAGCAGTTCTTC. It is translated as CASSQGPYNEQFF.

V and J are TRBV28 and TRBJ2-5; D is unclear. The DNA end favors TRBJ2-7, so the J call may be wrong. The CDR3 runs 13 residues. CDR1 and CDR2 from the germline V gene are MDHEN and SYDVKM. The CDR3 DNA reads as TGTGCCAGCACCAGCCAGAACTACTACGAGCAGTACTTC. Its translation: CASTSQNYYEQYF.

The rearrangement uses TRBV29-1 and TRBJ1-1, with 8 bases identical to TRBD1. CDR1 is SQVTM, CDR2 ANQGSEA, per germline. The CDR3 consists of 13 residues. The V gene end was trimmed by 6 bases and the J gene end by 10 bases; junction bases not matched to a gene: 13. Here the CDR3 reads CSVEGQAGVGAFF. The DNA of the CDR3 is TGCAGCGTCGAGGGACAGGCCGGGGTTGGAGCTTTCTTT. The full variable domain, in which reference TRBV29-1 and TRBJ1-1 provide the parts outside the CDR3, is SAVISQKPSRDICQRGTSLTIQCQVDSQVTMMFWYRQQPGQSLTLIATANQGSEATYESGFVIDKFPISRPNLTFSTLTVSNMSPEDSSIYLCSVEGQAGVGAFFGQGTRLTVV.

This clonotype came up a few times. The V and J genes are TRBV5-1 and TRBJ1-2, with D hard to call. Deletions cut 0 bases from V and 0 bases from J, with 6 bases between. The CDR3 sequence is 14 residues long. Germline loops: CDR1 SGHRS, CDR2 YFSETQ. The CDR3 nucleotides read TGCGCCAGCAGCTTGGGTCGGACTAACTATGGCTACACCTTC. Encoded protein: CASSLGRTNYGYTF.

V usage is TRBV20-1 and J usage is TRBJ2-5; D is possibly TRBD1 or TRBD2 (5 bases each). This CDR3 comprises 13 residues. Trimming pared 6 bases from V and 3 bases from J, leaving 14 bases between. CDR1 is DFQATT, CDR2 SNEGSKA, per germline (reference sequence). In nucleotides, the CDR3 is TGCAGTGCCACCGGGACGGTGGAAGAGACCCAGTACTTC. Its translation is CSATGTVEETQYF.

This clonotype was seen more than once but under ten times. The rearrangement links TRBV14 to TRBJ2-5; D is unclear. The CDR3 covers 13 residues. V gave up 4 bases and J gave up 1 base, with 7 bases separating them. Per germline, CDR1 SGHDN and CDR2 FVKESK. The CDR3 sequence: CASSPKTQETQYF. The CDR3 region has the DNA TGTGCCAGCAGCCCTAAAACCCAAGAGACCCAGTACTTC.

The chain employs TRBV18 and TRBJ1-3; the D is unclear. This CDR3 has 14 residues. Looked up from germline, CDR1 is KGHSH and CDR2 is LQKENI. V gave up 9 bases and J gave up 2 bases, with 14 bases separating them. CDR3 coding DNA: TGTGCCAGTCAAACCGGTATACCTGGAAACACCATATATTTT. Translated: CASQTGIPGNTIYF. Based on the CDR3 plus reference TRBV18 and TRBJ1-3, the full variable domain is NAGVMQNPRHLVRRRGQEARLRCSPMKGHSHVYWYRQLPEEGLKFMVYLQKENIIDESGMPKERFSAEFPKEGPSILRIQQVVRGDSAAYFCASQTGIPGNTIYFGEGSWLTVV.

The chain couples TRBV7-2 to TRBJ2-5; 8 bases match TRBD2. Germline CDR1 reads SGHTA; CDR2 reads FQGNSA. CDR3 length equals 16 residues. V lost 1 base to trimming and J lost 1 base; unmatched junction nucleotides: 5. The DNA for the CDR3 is TGTGCCAGCAGCTTAGTTTCGCGGGGGGCCCAAGAGACCCAGTACTTC. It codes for CASSLVSRGAQETQYF.

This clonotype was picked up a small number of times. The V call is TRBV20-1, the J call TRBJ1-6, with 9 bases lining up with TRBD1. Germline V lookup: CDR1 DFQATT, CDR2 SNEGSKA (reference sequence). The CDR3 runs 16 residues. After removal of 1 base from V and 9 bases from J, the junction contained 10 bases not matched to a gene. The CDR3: CSARVGGTGRRSPLHF. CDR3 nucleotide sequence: TGCAGTGCTAGAGTCGGGGGGACAGGGAGGCGTTCACCCCTCCACTTT.

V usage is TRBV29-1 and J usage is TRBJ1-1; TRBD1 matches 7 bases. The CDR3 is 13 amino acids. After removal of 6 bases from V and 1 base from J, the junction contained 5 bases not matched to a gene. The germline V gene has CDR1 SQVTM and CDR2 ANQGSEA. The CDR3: CSVTGAPNTEAFF. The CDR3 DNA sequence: TGCAGCGTCACAGGGGCCCCGAACACTGAAGCTTTCTTT.

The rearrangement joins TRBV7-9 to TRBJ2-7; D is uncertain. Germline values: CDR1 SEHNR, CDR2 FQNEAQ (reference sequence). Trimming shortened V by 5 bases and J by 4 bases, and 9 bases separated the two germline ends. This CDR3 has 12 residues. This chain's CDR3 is CASSQRTYEQYF. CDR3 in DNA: TGTGCCAGCAGCCAACGGACGTACGAGCAGTACTTC. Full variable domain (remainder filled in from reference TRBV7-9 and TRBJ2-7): DTGVSQNPRHKITKRGQNVTFRCDPISEHNRLYWYRQTLGQGPEFLTYFQNEAQLEKSRLLSDRFSAERPKGSFSTLEIQRTEQGDSAMYLCASSQRTYEQYFGPGTRLTVT.

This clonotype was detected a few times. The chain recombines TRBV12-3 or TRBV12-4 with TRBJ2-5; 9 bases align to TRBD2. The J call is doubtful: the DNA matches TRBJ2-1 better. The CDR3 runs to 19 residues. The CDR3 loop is CASSSLITSGPTRSNEQFF. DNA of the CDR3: TGTGCCAGCAGTTCCCTTATCACTAGCGGGCCGACAAGGTCCAATGAGCAGTTCTTC.

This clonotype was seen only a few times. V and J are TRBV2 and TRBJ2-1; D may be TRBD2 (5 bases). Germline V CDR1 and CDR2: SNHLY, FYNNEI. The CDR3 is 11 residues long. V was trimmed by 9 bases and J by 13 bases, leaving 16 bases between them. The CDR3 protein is CASTRTTDQFF. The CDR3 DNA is TGTGCCAGTACTAGGACCACAGATCAGTTCTTC.

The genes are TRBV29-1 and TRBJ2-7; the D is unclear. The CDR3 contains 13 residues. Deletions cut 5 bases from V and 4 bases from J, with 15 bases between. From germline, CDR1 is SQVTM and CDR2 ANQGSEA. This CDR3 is CSVKGPDGYEQYF. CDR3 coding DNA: TGCAGCGTTAAAGGGCCAGACGGTTACGAGCAGTACTTC.

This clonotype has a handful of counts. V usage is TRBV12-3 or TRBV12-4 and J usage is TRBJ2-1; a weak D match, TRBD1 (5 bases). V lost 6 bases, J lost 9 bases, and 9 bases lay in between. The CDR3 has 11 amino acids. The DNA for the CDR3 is TGTGCCAGCAGACAGGCCGGTGAGCAGTTCTTC. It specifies CASRQAGEQFF.

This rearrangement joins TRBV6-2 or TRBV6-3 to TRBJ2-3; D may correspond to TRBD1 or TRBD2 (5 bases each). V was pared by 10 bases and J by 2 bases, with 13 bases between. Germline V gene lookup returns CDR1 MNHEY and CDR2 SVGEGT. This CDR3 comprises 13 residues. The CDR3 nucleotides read TGTGCCACCGGGACGCGCTTCACAGATACGCAGTATTTT. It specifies CATGTRFTDTQYF.

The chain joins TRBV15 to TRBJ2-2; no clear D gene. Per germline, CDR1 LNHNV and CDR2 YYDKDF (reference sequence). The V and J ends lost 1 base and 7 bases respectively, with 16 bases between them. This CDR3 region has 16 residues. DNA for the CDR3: TGTGCCACCAGCAGAGGTGTCACAACTGGGGTCGGGGAGCTGTTTTTT. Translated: CATSRGVTTGVGELFF.

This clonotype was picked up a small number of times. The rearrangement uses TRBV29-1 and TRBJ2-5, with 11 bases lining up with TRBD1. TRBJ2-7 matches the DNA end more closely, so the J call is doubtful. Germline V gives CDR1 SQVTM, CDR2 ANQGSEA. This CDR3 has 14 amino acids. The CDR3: CSVKQGTGGYEQYF. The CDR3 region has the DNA TGCAGCGTTAAGCAAGGGACAGGGGGCTACGAGCAGTACTTC.

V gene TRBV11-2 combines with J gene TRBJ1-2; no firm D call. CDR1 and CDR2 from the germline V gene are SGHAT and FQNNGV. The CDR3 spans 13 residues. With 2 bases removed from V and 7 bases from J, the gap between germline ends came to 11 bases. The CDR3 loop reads CASSLWAGGGYTF. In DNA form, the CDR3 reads TGTGCCAGCAGCTTATGGGCAGGAGGTGGCTACACCTTC. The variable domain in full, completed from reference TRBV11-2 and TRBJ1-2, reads EAGVAQSPRYKIIEKRQSVAFWCNPISGHATLYWYQQILGQGPKLLIQFQNNGVVDDSQLPKDRFSAERLKGVDSTLKIQPAKLEDSAVYLCASSLWAGGGYTFGSGTRLTVV.

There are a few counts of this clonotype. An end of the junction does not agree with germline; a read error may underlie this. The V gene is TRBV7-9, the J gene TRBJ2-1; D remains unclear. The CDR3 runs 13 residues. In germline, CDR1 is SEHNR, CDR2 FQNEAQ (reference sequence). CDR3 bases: TGTGTCAGCAGCTCCCACCCAAATCGCGAGCAGTTCTTC. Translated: CVSSSHPNREQFF.